This TCR beta chain was sequenced during a study of blood T cell repertoires in COVID-19. About the research overall: The study drew acute and convalescent COVID-19 samples from the United States, Italy and Spain. The cDNA or gDNA used as material had been derived from T cells, B-cell-depleted T cells, or PBMCs.

Deletions cut 1 base from V and 7 bases from J, with 13 bases between. This CDR3 has 15 amino acids. The germline gives CDR1 SEHNR, CDR2 FQNEAQ (reference sequence). In the original workflow: Estimation of nucleated cell counts relied on the amplification of reference gene primers. This table comes from immunoSEQ multiplex PCR, and its TCRdb copy is limited to in-frame clones, with some not included. From that table come the V and J calls and clone size; the DNA was used to work out D and trimming. The sample shows tens of thousands of clones, more than 75% of them seen only once. The chain couples TRBV7-9 to TRBJ2-2; D gene ambiguous. This receptor was taken from a man between 60 and 70 years old with acute or convalescent COVID-19. The sequenced sample consisted of peripheral blood. CDR3 protein: CASSLEERRNGELFF. The CDR3 bases are TGTGCCAGCAGCTTAGAGGAAAGGAGAAACGGGGAGCTGTTTTTT.